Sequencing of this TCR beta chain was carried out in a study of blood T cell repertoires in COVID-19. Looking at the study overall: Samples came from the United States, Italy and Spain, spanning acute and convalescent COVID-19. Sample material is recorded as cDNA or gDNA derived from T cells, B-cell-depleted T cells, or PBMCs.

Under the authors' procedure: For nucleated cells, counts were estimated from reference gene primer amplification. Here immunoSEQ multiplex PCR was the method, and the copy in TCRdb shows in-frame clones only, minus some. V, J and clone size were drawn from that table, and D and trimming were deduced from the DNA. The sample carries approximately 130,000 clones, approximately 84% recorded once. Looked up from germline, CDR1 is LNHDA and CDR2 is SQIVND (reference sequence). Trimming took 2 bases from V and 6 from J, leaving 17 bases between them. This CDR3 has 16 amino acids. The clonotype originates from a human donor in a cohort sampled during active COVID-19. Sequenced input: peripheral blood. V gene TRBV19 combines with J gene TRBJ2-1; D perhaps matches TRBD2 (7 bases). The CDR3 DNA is TGTGCCAGTAGTATAACTACGCGGGGGCTGTCCAATGAGCAGTTCTTC. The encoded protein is CASSITTRGLSNEQFF.